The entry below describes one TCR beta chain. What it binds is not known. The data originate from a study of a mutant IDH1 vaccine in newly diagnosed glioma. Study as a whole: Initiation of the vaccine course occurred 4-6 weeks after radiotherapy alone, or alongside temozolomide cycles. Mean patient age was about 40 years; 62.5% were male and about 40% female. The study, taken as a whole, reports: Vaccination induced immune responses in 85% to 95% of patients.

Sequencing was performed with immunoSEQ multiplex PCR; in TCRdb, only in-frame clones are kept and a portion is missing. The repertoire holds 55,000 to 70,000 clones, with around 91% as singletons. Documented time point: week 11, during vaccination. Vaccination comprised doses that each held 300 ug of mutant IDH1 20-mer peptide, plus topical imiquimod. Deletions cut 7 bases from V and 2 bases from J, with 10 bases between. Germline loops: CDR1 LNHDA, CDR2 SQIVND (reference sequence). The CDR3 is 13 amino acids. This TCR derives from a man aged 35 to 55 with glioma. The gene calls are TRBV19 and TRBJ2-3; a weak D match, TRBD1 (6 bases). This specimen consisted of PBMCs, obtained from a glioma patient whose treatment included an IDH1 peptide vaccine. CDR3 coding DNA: TGTGCCAGTATCGGACAGTCCACAGATACGCAGTATTTT. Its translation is CASIGQSTDTQYF.